This is a list of T cell receptor beta chains from one sample in a study of T-cell reconstitution after alpha-beta-depleted transplantation in children. TCRdb re-analysed the PCR reads in MiXCR, keeping a single row per CDR3 protein. The data hold about 580,000 distinct CDR3 sequences, with more than 20% observed a single time. Sequencing used PBMCs, mostly from graft donor cells, obtained 360 days after TCRalphabeta/CD19-depleted stem cell transplant. These TCRs come from a boy in the first two years of life who had a stem cell transplant for acute myeloid leukemia, so the T cells may come from the graft donor. Both conserved end residues are part of each CDR3. Each record gives: J gene, D gene, V gene, clone size, CDR3 protein, CDR3 DNA. D genes are given only for firm matches. Clone size, where shown, is once, few, many, or a class for clones that have expanded.

J gene: TRBJ2-7
D gene: .
V gene: TRBV6-9
clone size: few
CDR3 protein: CASSYVVSYEQYF
CDR3 DNA: TGTGCCAGCAGTTATGTCGTCTCCTACGAGCAGTACTTC

J gene: TRBJ2-5
D gene: .
V gene: TRBV19
clone size: .
CDR3 protein: CASQGRQETQYF
CDR3 DNA: TGTGCCAGTCAGGGGAGGCAAGAGACCCAGTACTTC

J gene: TRBJ1-2
D gene: TRBD1
V gene: TRBV10-3
clone size: .
CDR3 protein: CAISDRDRYYGYTF
CDR3 DNA: TGTGCCATCAGTGACCGGGACAGATACTATGGCTACACCTTC

J gene: TRBJ1-1
D gene: .
V gene: TRBV12-3/TRBV12-4
clone size: many
CDR3 protein: CASSFNRGFREAFF
CDR3 DNA: TGTGCCAGCAGTTTTAACCGAGGGTTTCGTGAAGCTTTCTTT

J gene: TRBJ1-1
D gene: TRBD1
V gene: TRBV20-1
clone size: many
CDR3 protein: CSAQGGTEAFF
CDR3 DNA: TGCAGTGCTCAGGGGGGCACTGAAGCTTTCTTT

J gene: TRBJ2-1
D gene: .
V gene: TRBV25-1
clone size: few
CDR3 protein: CASRGGGINEQFF
CDR3 DNA: TGTGCCAGCAGGGGGGGCGGAATAAATGAGCAGTTCTTC

J gene: TRBJ2-3
D gene: .
V gene: TRBV25-1
clone size: .
CDR3 protein: CVSSDRIRMADTQYF
CDR3 DNA: TGTGTCAGCAGTGATCGAATAAGGATGGCAGATACGCAGTATTTT

J gene: TRBJ1-3
D gene: TRBD1
V gene: TRBV29-1
clone size: few
CDR3 protein: CSVGWTGVSGNTIYF
CDR3 DNA: TGCAGCGTTGGATGGACAGGGGTCTCTGGAAACACCATATATTTT

J gene: TRBJ1-4
D gene: .
V gene: TRBV5-5
clone size: few
CDR3 protein: CASSFPAGNEKLFF
CDR3 DNA: TGTGCCAGCAGCTTCCCAGCGGGTAATGAAAAACTGTTTTTT

J gene: TRBJ2-7
D gene: .
V gene: TRBV7-6
clone size: few
CDR3 protein: CASSLAGAGFGGEQYF
CDR3 DNA: TGTGCCAGCAGCTTAGCGGGGGCGGGTTTTGGAGGCGAGCAGTACTTC

J gene: TRBJ2-3
D gene: .
V gene: TRBV12-3/TRBV12-4
clone size: many
CDR3 protein: CASTPGTYTDTQYF
CDR3 DNA: TGTGCCAGCACCCCCGGGACTTACACAGATACGCAGTATTTT

J gene: TRBJ2-1
D gene: TRBD2
V gene: TRBV10-3
clone size: many
CDR3 protein: CAISESGGNPSNEQFF
CDR3 DNA: TGTGCCATCAGTGAGTCGGGGGGGAATCCTAGCAATGAGCAGTTCTTC

J gene: TRBJ2-1
D gene: TRBD2
V gene: TRBV6-2/TRBV6-3
clone size: .
CDR3 protein: CATDGTSGGRGEQFF
CDR3 DNA: TGTGCCACTGACGGGACTAGCGGGGGTCGGGGGGAGCAGTTCTTC

J gene: TRBJ2-5
D gene: TRBD2
V gene: TRBV20-1
clone size: few
CDR3 protein: CSASRTSAETQYF
CDR3 DNA: TGCAGTGCCTCCCGGACTAGCGCGGAGACCCAGTACTTC

J gene: TRBJ2-3
D gene: .
V gene: TRBV12-3/TRBV12-4
clone size: many
CDR3 protein: CATMGPPFDTQYF
CDR3 DNA: TGTGCCACCATGGGTCCCCCGTTCGATACGCAGTATTTT

J gene: TRBJ2-2
D gene: .
V gene: TRBV4-3
clone size: many
CDR3 protein: CASSQEQTGRRTGELFF
CDR3 DNA: TGCGCCAGCAGCCAAGAGCAAACTGGACGCCGTACCGGGGAGCTGTTTTTT